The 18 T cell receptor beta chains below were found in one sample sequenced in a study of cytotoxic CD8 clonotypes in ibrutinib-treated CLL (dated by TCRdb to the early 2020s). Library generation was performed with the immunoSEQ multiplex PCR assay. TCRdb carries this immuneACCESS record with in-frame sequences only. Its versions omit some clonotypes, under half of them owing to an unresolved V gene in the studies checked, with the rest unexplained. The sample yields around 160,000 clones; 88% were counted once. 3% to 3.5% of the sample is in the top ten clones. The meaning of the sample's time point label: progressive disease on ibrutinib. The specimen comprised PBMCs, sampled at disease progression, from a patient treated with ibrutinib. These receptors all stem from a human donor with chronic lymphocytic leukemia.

The CDR3 bases are TGTGCCAGTAGTACCTTAGCGGGAGGGTCCTACAATGAGCAGTTCTTC. This encodes CASSTLAGGSYNEQFF. The V call is TRBV19, the J call TRBJ2-1; 11 bases agree with TRBD2. This CDR3 is built from 16 residues. The V and J ends lost 4 bases and 1 base, in that order; junction bases with no gene match: 3. Germline loops: CDR1 LNHDA, CDR2 SQIVND (reference sequence).

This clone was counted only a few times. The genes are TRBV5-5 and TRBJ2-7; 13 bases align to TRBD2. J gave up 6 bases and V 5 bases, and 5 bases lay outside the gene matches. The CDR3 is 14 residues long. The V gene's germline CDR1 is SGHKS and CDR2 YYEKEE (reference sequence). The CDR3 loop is CASRWTSGSGEQYF. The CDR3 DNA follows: TGTGCCAGCAGGTGGACTAGCGGGAGTGGCGAGCAGTACTTC.

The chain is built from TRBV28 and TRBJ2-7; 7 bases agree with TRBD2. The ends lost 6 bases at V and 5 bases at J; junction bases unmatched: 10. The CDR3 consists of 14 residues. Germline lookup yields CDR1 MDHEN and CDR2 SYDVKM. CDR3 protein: CASSRLAGEDEQYF. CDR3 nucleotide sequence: TGTGCCAGCAGCCGTCTGGCGGGAGAGGACGAGCAGTACTTC.

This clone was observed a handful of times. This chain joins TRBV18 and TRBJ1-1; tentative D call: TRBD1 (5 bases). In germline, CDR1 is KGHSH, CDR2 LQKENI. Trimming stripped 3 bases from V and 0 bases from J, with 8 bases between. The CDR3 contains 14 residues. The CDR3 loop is CASSPRVMNTEAFF. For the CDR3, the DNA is TGTGCCAGCTCACCCAGGGTAATGAACACTGAAGCTTTCTTT.

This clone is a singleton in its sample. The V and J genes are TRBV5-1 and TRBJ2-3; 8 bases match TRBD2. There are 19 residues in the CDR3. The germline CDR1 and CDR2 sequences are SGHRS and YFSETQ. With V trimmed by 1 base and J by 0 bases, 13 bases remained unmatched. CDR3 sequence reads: CASSLFVATSGASTDTQYF. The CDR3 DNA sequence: TGCGCCAGCAGCTTGTTCGTTGCTACTAGCGGTGCTAGCACAGATACGCAGTATTTT.

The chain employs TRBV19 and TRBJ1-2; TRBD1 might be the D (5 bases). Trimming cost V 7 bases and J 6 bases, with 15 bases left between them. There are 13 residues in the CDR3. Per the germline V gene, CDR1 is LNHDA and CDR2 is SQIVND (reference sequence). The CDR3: CASTHGGSNGYTF. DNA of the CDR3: TGTGCCAGTACCCATGGGGGAAGCAATGGCTACACCTTC.

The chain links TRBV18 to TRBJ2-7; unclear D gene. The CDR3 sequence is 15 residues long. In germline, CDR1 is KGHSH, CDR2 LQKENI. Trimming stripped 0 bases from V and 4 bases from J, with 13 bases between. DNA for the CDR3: TGTGCCAGCTCACCACCGCGAGGCCGTGAATACGAGCAGTACTTC. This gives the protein CASSPPRGREYEQYF.

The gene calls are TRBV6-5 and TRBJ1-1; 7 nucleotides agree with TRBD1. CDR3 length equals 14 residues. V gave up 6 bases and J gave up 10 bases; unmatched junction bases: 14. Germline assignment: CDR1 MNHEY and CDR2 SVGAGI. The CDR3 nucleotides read TGTGCCAGCAGCCGTGATATCAGGGGGATTGGAGCTTTCTTT. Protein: CASSRDIRGIGAFF.

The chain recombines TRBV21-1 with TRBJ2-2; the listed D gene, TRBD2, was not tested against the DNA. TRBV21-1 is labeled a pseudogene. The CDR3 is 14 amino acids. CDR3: CASSKAVNTGELFF. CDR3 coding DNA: TGTGCCAGCAGCAAGGCGGTGAACACCGGGGAGCTGTTTTTT.

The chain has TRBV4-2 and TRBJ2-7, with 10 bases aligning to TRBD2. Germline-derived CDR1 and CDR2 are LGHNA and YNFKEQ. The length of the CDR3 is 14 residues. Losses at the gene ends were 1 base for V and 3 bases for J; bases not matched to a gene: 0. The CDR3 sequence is CASSQVAGGYEQYF. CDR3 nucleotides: TGTGCCAGCAGCCAAGTAGCGGGAGGCTACGAGCAGTACTTC.

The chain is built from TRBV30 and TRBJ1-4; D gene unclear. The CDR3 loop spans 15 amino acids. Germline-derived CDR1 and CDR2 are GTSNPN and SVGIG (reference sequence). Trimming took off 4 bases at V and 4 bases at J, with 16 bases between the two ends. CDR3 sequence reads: CAWMGSAVYNEKLFF. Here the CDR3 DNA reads TGTGCCTGGATGGGATCCGCGGTCTATAATGAAAAACTGTTTTTT.

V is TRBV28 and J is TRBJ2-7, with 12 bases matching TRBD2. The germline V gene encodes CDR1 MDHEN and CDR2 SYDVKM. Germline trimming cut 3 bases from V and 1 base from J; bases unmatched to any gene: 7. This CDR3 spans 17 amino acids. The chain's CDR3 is CASSFGLAGGLSYEQYF. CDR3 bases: TGTGCCAGCAGTTTTGGTCTAGCGGGAGGGCTGTCCTACGAGCAGTACTTC.

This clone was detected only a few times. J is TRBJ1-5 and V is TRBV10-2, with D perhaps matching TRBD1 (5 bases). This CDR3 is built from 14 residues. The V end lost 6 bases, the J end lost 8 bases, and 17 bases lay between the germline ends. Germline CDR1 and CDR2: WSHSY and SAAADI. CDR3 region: CASRLTDPQEPQHF. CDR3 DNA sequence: TGCGCCAGCAGATTGACAGACCCACAAGAGCCCCAGCATTTT.

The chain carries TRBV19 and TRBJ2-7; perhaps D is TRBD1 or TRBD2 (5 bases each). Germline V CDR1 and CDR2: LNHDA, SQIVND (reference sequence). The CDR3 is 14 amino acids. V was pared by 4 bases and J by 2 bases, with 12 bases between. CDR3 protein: CASSNRDGTYEQYF. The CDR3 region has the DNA TGTGCCAGTAGTAACCGGGACGGAACCTACGAGCAGTACTTC.

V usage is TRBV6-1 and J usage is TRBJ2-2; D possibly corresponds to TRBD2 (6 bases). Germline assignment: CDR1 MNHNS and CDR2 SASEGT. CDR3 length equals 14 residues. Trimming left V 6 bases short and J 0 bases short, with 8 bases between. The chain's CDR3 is CASRAGTNTGELFF. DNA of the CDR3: TGTGCCAGCAGGGCGGGAACGAACACCGGGGAGCTGTTTTTT.

CDR3 coding DNA: TGTGCCTGGGCACTTGGTTTACGAGGCTCAGATACGCAGTATTTT. The encoded protein is CAWALGLRGSDTQYF. The rearrangement joins TRBV30 to TRBJ2-3; D uncertain. Germline V lookup: CDR1 GTSNPN, CDR2 SVGIG (reference sequence). The CDR3 sequence is 15 residues long. Trimming removed 5 bases from V and 4 bases from J, with 19 bases in between. Complete variable domain (other parts from reference TRBV30 and TRBJ2-3): SQTIHQWPATLVQPVGSPLSLECTVEGTSNPNLYWYRQAAGRGLQLLFYSVGIGQISSEVPQNLSASRPQDRQFILSSKKLLLSDSGFYLCAWALGLRGSDTQYFGPGTRLTVL.

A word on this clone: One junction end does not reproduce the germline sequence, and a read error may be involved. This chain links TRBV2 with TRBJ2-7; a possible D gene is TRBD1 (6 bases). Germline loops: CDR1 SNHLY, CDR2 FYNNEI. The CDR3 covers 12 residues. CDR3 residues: CANRVTSTIFPF. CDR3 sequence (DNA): TGTGCCAACAGGGTTACATCGACAATTTTTCCCTTC. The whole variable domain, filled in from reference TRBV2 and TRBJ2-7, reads EPEVTQTPSHQVTQMGQEVILRCVPISNHLYFYWYRQILGQKVEFLVSFYNNEISEKSEIFDDQFSVERPDGSNFTLKIRSTKLEDSAMYFCANRVTSTIFPFGPGTRLTVT.

DNA of the CDR3: TGTGCCAGCAGCGTAGATAGCGGAGCTTACAATGAGCAGTTCTTC. Its protein is CASSVDSGAYNEQFF. The chain combines TRBV9 with TRBJ2-1; D perhaps matches TRBD2 (6 bases). CDR3 length: 15 residues. Germline V gene lookup returns CDR1 SGDLS and CDR2 YYNGEE. V lost 0 bases and J lost 4, with 11 bases in between.